The 10 T cell receptor beta chains reported below all come from one sample, sequenced in a study of vaccination and CD4 T cells after COVID-19. Treatment in this sample: approximately 10-day PBMC culture with coronavirus spike peptide pools or control peptides (ViraFEST assay). Their target antigens are unknown. Researchers used the Oncomine TCR Beta short-read assay to sequence DNA from cultured CD4+ T cells. Using its own MiXCR run on the PCR reads, TCRdb lists one record per CDR3 protein. The sample lists some 15,000 distinct CDR3 sequences, approximately 73% occurring once. Sequencing was performed on CD4+ T cells from blood, cultured in vitro. These receptors were obtained from a human donor who had recovered from COVID-19.

The chain joins TRBV28 to TRBJ2-5; the D gene is possibly TRBD1 (6 bases). The CDR3 sequence is 14 residues long. Trimming removed 3 bases at V and 1 base at J, with 9 bases between. Per germline, CDR1 MDHEN and CDR2 SYDVKM. The CDR3: CASSFPGVQETQYF. In DNA, the CDR3 is TGTGCCAGCAGTTTCCCAGGGGTCCAAGAGACCCAGTACTTC.

The CDR3 region has the DNA TGTGCCAGCAGCTTAATGAAGGGCGGAAACACCATATATTTT. Encoded protein: CASSLMKGGNTIYF. This chain uses TRBV7-9 with TRBJ1-3, with D uncertain. Trimming stripped 2 bases from V and 4 bases from J, with 9 bases between. CDR3 length: 14 residues. Germline assignment: CDR1 SEHNR and CDR2 FQNEAQ (reference sequence).

The J gene is TRBJ1-5, the V gene TRBV7-2, with D unresolved. Germline CDR1 and CDR2: SGHTA and FQGNSA. V was trimmed by 2 bases and J by 0 bases, leaving 20 bases between them. The CDR3 loop spans 19 amino acids. The CDR3 sequence is CASSLRSPGYPSSNQPQHF. The CDR3, as DNA: TGTGCCAGCAGCTTAAGGAGTCCGGGGTACCCGTCTAGCAATCAGCCCCAGCATTTT.

The J gene is TRBJ2-5, the V gene TRBV28, with 11 bases fitting TRBD1. CDR1 MDHEN and CDR2 SYDVKM come from the germline V gene. This CDR3 comprises 18 residues. V was pared by 2 bases and J by 6 bases, with 14 bases of the junction left unmatched. This CDR3 reads CASSLLVPGQGAIKTQYF. Here the CDR3 DNA reads TGTGCCAGCAGTTTACTCGTCCCCGGACAGGGGGCAATAAAGACCCAGTACTTC.

This chain joins TRBV2 and TRBJ2-2; possibly TRBD2 for D (7 bases). Trimming shortened V by 6 bases and J by 4 bases, and 15 bases separated the two germline ends. This CDR3 region has 15 residues. Germline loops: CDR1 SNHLY, CDR2 FYNNEI. DNA of the CDR3: TGTGCCAGCAGCAAGGGGGGGCGAAGCACCGGGGAGCTGTTTTTT. This gives the protein CASSKGGRSTGELFF.

V usage is TRBV28 and J usage is TRBJ2-7; D perhaps matches TRBD1 (7 bases). The germline gives CDR1 MDHEN, CDR2 SYDVKM. V was pared by 7 bases and J by 6 bases, with 16 bases between. This CDR3 region has 13 residues. CDR3 loop: CASMWAGGSEQYF. The CDR3 DNA reads as TGTGCCAGCATGTGGGCAGGGGGGTCCGAGCAGTACTTC.

The V call is TRBV4-3, the J call TRBJ2-3; 8 bases are shared with TRBD2. The CDR3 is 17 amino acids. V lost 3 bases, J lost 2 bases, and 10 bases stayed unmatched. Germline values: CDR1 LGHNA, CDR2 YSLEER. CDR3 nucleotides: TGCGCCAGCAGCCAGGACTCCGGGACTAGGGTCACAGATACGCAGTATTTT. It is translated as CASSQDSGTRVTDTQYF.

The chain carries TRBV7-2 and TRBJ1-6; TRBD1 might be the D (5 bases). From germline, CDR1 is SGHTA and CDR2 FQGNSA. This CDR3 spans 13 amino acids. V was cut by 4 bases and J by 10 bases, with 11 bases left in between. The CDR3 DNA follows: TGTGCCAGCAGCTCTACAGGCGACTCACCCCTCCACTTT. This sequence encodes CASSSTGDSPLHF.

The CDR3 loop reads CASSPHGGYYEQYF. CDR3 sequence (DNA): TGTGCCAGCAGCCCCCATGGCGGTTATTACGAGCAGTACTTC. The gene calls are TRBV11-3 and TRBJ2-7, with D unresolved. Germline lookup yields CDR1 SGHNT and CDR2 YENEEA. The CDR3 spans 14 residues. Trimming took off 5 bases at V and 4 bases at J, with 15 bases between the two ends.

The chain uses TRBV12-3 or TRBV12-4 and TRBJ1-6; 8 bases fit TRBD1. The V and J ends lost 2 bases and 8 bases, in that order; junction bases with no gene match: 5. The CDR3 covers 15 residues. Here the CDR3 reads CASSLRGTGYSPLHF. CDR3 bases: TGTGCCAGCAGTTTAAGGGGGACAGGTTATTCACCCCTCCACTTT.